This T cell receptor (beta chain) was found in a study of T cells after yellow fever vaccination. The germline CDR1 and CDR2 sequences are DFQATT and SNEGSKA (reference sequence). Trimming left V 7 bases short and J 2 bases short, with 12 bases between. This CDR3 region has 13 residues. MiXCR was run by TCRdb on the 5' RACE reads, yielding one entry per CDR3 protein. Among under 150,000 distinct CDR3 sequences listed, roughly 8% were seen once. This clonotype was counted ten times or more. This sample comprised CD4+ T cells sorted from PBMCs, obtained 5 days after the yellow fever booster vaccination. The V gene is TRBV20-1, the J gene TRBJ2-1; D is possibly TRBD1 or TRBD2 (5 bases each). This receptor was taken from a man aged 25-40 years who received the YFV17D yellow fever vaccine. CDR3 bases: TGCAGTGTGGCTAGGGACCCCTACAATGAGCAGTTCTTC. Translated, it gives CSVARDPYNEQFF.